The TCR beta chain described here comes from a study of Ad26.COV2.S vaccination and SARS-CoV-2 variants. Treatment: roughly 20 received Ad26.COV2.S at low or high dose, single or two shots; a few received placebo; per-sample allocation not given. Sampling took place 63 days after the first vaccine or placebo injection. Based in Boston, the donor was an adult of 18-55 years. In the vaccine, an Ad26 vector expressed the SARS-CoV-2 spike of the Wuhan strain. Germline V gene lookup returns CDR1 MNHEY and CDR2 SVGEGT. This CDR3 contains 18 residues. Unmatched junction bases numbered 17, after V lost 6 bases and J lost 6 bases. The protocol was immunoSEQ multiplex PCR, while the TCRdb copy is restricted to in-frame clones and leaves out a portion. Of some 480,000 clones listed, around 85% were seen once; the top ten hold over 10%.

The sequences come from peripheral blood, collected in a trial of Ad26.COV2.S vaccine versus placebo. The source of this sequence is a person between 18 and 65 years old who received the Ad26.COV2.S COVID-19 vaccine or a placebo. The chain uses TRBV6-2 or TRBV6-3 and TRBJ2-7; 13 nucleotides align to TRBD2. CDR3 nucleotides: TGTGCCAGCAGCCCACACGAGGGACTAGCGGGAACGGGGCGCGAGCAGTACTTC. Its translation is CASSPHEGLAGTGREQYF.